The clone carrying this T cell receptor beta chain was recorded many times. These data originate in a study of regulatory T cells in long-lasting Graves disease. Noted time point: persistent/refractory GD, antithyroid drugs over 5 years with positive TRAb. Making the TCR library involved RNA that had been extracted from PBMCs. The authors diagnosed Graves' disease using American Thyroid Association guidelines. In this cohort, patients came from an endocrinology department located in Xi'an, China. Arm-PCR of CDR3 regions with iRepertoire HTBI primers generated TCR beta libraries. TCRdb reanalysed the multiplex PCR reads using MiXCR and keeps one entry per CDR3 protein. The profile shows more than 300,000 distinct CDR3 sequences, roughly 25% of them singletons. With V trimmed by 5 bases and J by 5 bases, 20 bases remained unmatched. Germline assignment: CDR1 SGHAT and CDR2 FQNNGV. The CDR3 length is 19 residues.

The V and J genes are TRBV11-2 and TRBJ2-5; TRBD2 agrees at 10 bases. The receptor's source is a woman aged 35 to 49 with Graves disease. The sample was peripheral blood mononuclear cells (PBMCs), taken when the disease was refractory, from a patient treated with antithyroid drugs. The DNA of the CDR3 is TGTGCCAGCAGCCCCCTTCTAGCCGCGCTAGCGGGAGTAGGGGAGACCCAGTACTTC. Protein product: CASSPLLAALAGVGETQYF.